The 18 T cell receptor beta chains below come from one sample, sequenced in a study of regulatory T cells in long-lasting Graves disease. Time point reported: newly diagnosed GD, antithyroid drugs for less than 3 months. The TCR library was made from RNA extracted from PBMCs. Arm-PCR of CDR3 regions with iRepertoire HTBI primers generated TCR beta libraries. TCRdb analysed the multiplex PCR reads with MiXCR anew, one entry per CDR3 protein. The sample has 550,000 to 700,000 distinct CDR3 sequences; 15% to 20% are singletons. The sample also formed part of further work on T cells in Graves' hyperthyroidism and ophthalmopathy.

The specimen comprised peripheral blood mononuclear cells (PBMCs), sampled at new diagnosis, from a patient treated with antithyroid drugs. These TCRs come from a man between 18 and 29 years old with Graves disease.

On this clonotype: An end of the junction differs from the germline gene, which may be a read error. The CDR3 region has the DNA TGCAGTACTAGGACGGGGAACACTGAAGCTTTCTTT. It yields the protein CSTRTGNTEAFF. The rearrangement links TRBV20-1 to TRBJ1-1, with unresolved D. CDR3 length: 12 amino acids. Germline V gene sequence: CDR1 DFQATT, CDR2 SNEGSKA (reference sequence).

This chain connects TRBV12-3 or TRBV12-4 to TRBJ2-4, with no clear D. The CDR3 spans 14 residues. Trimming removed 3 bases from V and 0 bases from J, with 6 bases in between. CDR3 in amino acids: CASSLNLAKNIQYF. The DNA of the CDR3 is TGTGCCAGCAGTTTGAATCTAGCCAAAAACATTCAGTACTTC.

The V call is TRBV20-1, the J call TRBJ1-1, with D perhaps matching TRBD1 (5 bases). Germline V lookup: CDR1 DFQATT, CDR2 SNEGSKA (reference sequence). The CDR3 sequence is 15 residues long. V shed 0 bases and J shed 4 bases, with 15 bases lying between them. The CDR3 DNA reads as TGCAGTGCTAGAGATCTAGGGCAGGGAGGCACTGAAGCTTTCTTT. Its protein product is CSARDLGQGGTEAFF.

This clonotype has at least ten counts. V is TRBV12-3 or TRBV12-4 and J is TRBJ1-1; the D gene is possibly TRBD1 (5 bases). Deletions cut 3 bases from V and 4 bases from J, with 12 bases between. The CDR3 loop spans 14 amino acids. The CDR3 sequence: CASSFFGGPTEAFF. The CDR3 DNA sequence: TGTGCCAGCAGTTTTTTTGGGGGTCCCACTGAAGCTTTCTTT.

This clonotype came up many times. This rearrangement joins TRBV28 to TRBJ2-7; possible D gene TRBD2, 6 bases. This CDR3 region has 13 residues. The V and J ends lost 2 bases and 4 bases respectively, with 9 bases between them. CDR1 is MDHEN and CDR2 is SYDVKM in the germline V gene. The CDR3, as DNA: TGTGCCAGCAGTTTACGGCTAGCGTACGAGCAGTACTTC. Translated, it gives CASSLRLAYEQYF.

This clonotype was counted many times. The gene calls are TRBV6-7 and TRBJ2-5; D gene ambiguous. TRBV6-7 is classed as an ORF, of uncertain function. The ends were cut back, 4 bases at V and 3 bases at J, with 24 bases in the middle. The CDR3 length is 18 residues. The CDR3 here is CASSWVRPPGRRKETQYF. DNA of the CDR3: TGTGCCAGCAGTTGGGTCCGACCCCCAGGCAGAAGGAAAGAGACCCAGTACTTC.

The table lists this clonotype with many counts. V gene TRBV20-1 combines with J gene TRBJ2-7; D is tentatively TRBD1 or TRBD2 (5 bases each). With 8 bases removed from V and 0 bases from J, the gap between germline ends came to 14 bases. Germline V gene data show CDR1 as DFQATT and CDR2 as SNEGSKA (reference sequence). The CDR3 sequence is 13 residues long. CDR3: CSSRGPTSYEQYF. The CDR3 coding sequence is TGCAGTTCCCGGGGACCGACCTCCTACGAGCAGTACTTC.

This clonotype was seen more than once but under ten times. The V gene is TRBV25-1, the J gene TRBJ2-2; the match to TRBD2 covers 7 bases. V was clipped by 7 bases and J by 4 bases; unmatched bases: 12. The CDR3 runs 16 residues. From germline, CDR1 is MGHDK and CDR2 SYGVNS. This CDR3 is CASTQPGRESTGELFF. Here the CDR3 DNA reads TGTGCCAGCACCCAGCCCGGGCGGGAGAGCACCGGGGAGCTGTTTTTT.

Comment on this clonotype: The junction differs from germline at one of its ends, possibly a read error. J is TRBJ2-1 and V is TRBV6-1; 7 bases are a match to TRBD1. The tail of the sequence fits TRBJ2-5 better, so the J call may be wrong. Germline lookup yields CDR1 MNHNS and CDR2 SASEGT. The CDR3 runs to 13 residues. The CDR3 sequence is CASQEGAREAQYF. DNA for the CDR3: TGTGCCAGCCAAGAGGGGGCGCGAGAGGCCCAGTACTTC.

This clonotype has a handful of counts. This sequence joins TRBV28 and TRBJ2-3; D unresolved. The V gene's germline CDR1 is MDHEN and CDR2 SYDVKM. V was pared by 3 bases and J by 0 bases, with 10 bases between. The CDR3 has 15 amino acids. The DNA of the CDR3 is TGTGCCAGCAGTTTTCCGGGCACGAGCACAGATACGCAGTATTTT. Protein product: CASSFPGTSTDTQYF.

Details on this clonotype: A far larger clone differs by one base, so this is likely a read error. The chain couples TRBV6-1 to TRBJ2-1; maybe TRBD2 (6 bases). The length of the CDR3 is 15 residues. Looked up from germline, CDR1 is MNHNS and CDR2 is SASEGT. V lost 5 bases and J lost 1, with 12 bases in between. The CDR3 loop reads CASSRISGSYNEQFF. The CDR3 DNA reads as TGTGCCAGCAGTCGTATTAGCGGATCCTACAATGAGCAGTTCTTC.

This clonotype was counted many times. The V and J genes are TRBV5-1 and TRBJ2-1; weak D call: TRBD2 (6 bases). Germline CDR1 reads SGHRS; CDR2 reads YFSETQ. Trimming took 5 bases from V and 0 from J, leaving 12 bases between them. The CDR3 covers 15 residues. CDR3 region: CASRAGFGSYNEQFF. The DNA of the CDR3 is TGCGCCAGCAGAGCGGGCTTCGGCTCCTACAATGAGCAGTTCTTC.

The chain recombines TRBV5-1 with TRBJ2-3; D unresolved. V was trimmed by 5 bases and J by 2 bases, leaving 15 bases between them. This CDR3 is built from 15 residues. Germline CDR1 and CDR2: SGHRS and YFSETQ. The DNA of the CDR3 is TGCGCCAGCAGAAACTTCGACGGAAACACAGATACGCAGTATTTT. Protein sequence: CASRNFDGNTDTQYF.

This clonotype was picked up many times. The chain recombines TRBV7-9 with TRBJ1-1; no definite D call. The CDR3 runs to 13 residues. Germline V gene sequence: CDR1 SEHNR, CDR2 FQNEAQ (reference sequence). V dropped 3 bases and J dropped 7 bases, with 12 bases sitting between them. CDR3 DNA: TGTGCCAGCAGCTTGGCAGAGAGGAGTGAAGCTTTCTTT. Amino acid sequence: CASSLAERSEAFF.

The V gene is TRBV5-1, the J gene TRBJ2-7; 10 bases line up with TRBD2. The CDR3 runs to 16 residues. Trimming cost V 0 bases and J 2 bases; bases outside gene matches: 5. The germline CDR1 and CDR2 sequences are SGHRS and YFSETQ. CDR3 sequence (DNA): TGCGCCAGCAGCTTGGGTGGGACTAGCGAAGCCTACGAGCAGTACTTC. Encoded protein: CASSLGGTSEAYEQYF.

This clonotype was recorded many times. This rearrangement joins TRBV27 to TRBJ2-3, with D unclear. Trimming took 3 bases from V and 0 from J, leaving 10 bases between them. Germline-derived CDR1 and CDR2 are MNHEY and SMNVEV (reference sequence). CDR3 length equals 15 residues. The CDR3 coding sequence is TGTGCCAGCAGTTTCGGTAGCAGAAGCACAGATACGCAGTATTTT. As protein: CASSFGSRSTDTQYF.

This clonotype was counted many times. The junction departs from germline at one end; a sequencing error may be responsible. CDR3 nucleotide sequence: TGTGCCAGCAAGACGGGACAGGGGACTCCGAGCTTC. Protein sequence: CASKTGQGTPSF. The chain carries TRBV2 and TRBJ2-7, with 10 bases identical to TRBD1. CDR3 length equals 12 residues. Germline V gives CDR1 SNHLY, CDR2 FYNNEI.

The CDR3 reads CASSFGARAFSLHF. Here the CDR3 DNA reads TGTGCCAGCAGTTTCGGGGCCCGTGCCTTCTCCCTCCACTTT. The chain joins TRBV28 to TRBJ1-6; D is perhaps TRBD1 (5 bases). V shed 3 bases and J shed 14 bases, with 17 bases lying between them. Per the germline V gene, CDR1 is MDHEN and CDR2 is SYDVKM. The CDR3 has 14 amino acids.